A selection of T cell receptor beta chains follows, all from one sample in a study of pediatric ulcerative colitis. Using immunoSEQ multiplex PCR, the repertoire was profiled, and TCRdb retains in-frame clones only, with some absent. In the table there are 20,000 to 30,000 clones, approximately 71% of which are singletons. The sample taken for sequencing was gut tissue. The receptor source for this set is a boy aged 5-17 years with severe ulcerative colitis. Both conserved end residues are part of each CDR3. D genes are given only for firm matches. Clone size is stated in some rows and not others, as once, few, many or a class when expanded.

v_gene	abundance	d_gene	j_gene	CDR3aa	CDR3nt
TRBV13	few	TRBD2	TRBJ2-1	CASSLRTSGRGEQFF	TGTGCCAGCAGCTTACGTACTAGCGGGAGGGGTGAGCAGTTCTTC
TRBV6-5	.	TRBD2	TRBJ2-5	CASSYYRTSGGTQYF	TGTGCCAGCAGTTATTACCGGACTAGTGGGGGGACCCAGTACTTC
TRBV5-1	.	.	TRBJ1-2	CASSLGVYGYTF	TGCGCCAGCAGCTTGGGGGTTTATGGCTACACCTTC
TRBV6-1	.	.	TRBJ1-2	CASTGTRRGYTF	TGTGCCAGCACGGGTACCCGACGGGGCTACACCTTC
TRBV10-1	.	.	TRBJ2-3	CASSEGYTDTQYF	TGCGCCAGCAGTGAGGGCTACACAGATACGCAGTATTTT
TRBV5-4	.	TRBD2	TRBJ2-3	CASSQGLGGTDTQYF	TGTGCCAGCAGCCAAGGACTAGGGGGCACAGATACGCAGTATTTT
TRBV30	medium-sized	TRBD1	TRBJ1-5	CAWSGTGGNQPQHF	TGTGCCTGGAGTGGGACAGGGGGCAATCAGCCCCAGCATTTT
TRBV6-5	few	.	TRBJ2-3	CASTKGRVDTQYF	TGTGCCAGCACCAAAGGGCGGGTAGATACGCAGTATTTT
TRBV2	.	TRBD1	TRBJ1-1	CASNGRTGYTEAFF	TGTGCCAGCAATGGAAGGACAGGCTACACTGAAGCTTTCTTT
TRBV5-1	.	TRBD1	TRBJ2-7	CASSPGQASYEQYF	TGCGCCAGCAGCCCTGGACAGGCTTCGTACGAGCAGTACTTC
TRBV5-8	.	TRBD1	TRBJ2-7	CASSRDRVDEQYF	TGTGCCAGCAGCCGGGACAGGGTCGACGAGCAGTACTTC
TRBV9	.	.	TRBJ2-5	CASSVRDGFGETQYF	TGTGCCAGCAGCGTCCGGGACGGCTTCGGGGAGACCCAGTACTTC
TRBV1	.	.	TRBJ1-1	CTSIVEGNEAFF	TGCACCAGTATAGTCGAGGGGAATGAAGCTTTCTTT
TRBV10-3	.	.	TRBJ1-1	CAISPQQPNTEAFF	TGTGCCATCAGCCCTCAACAACCGAACACTGAAGCTTTCTTT
TRBV18	.	.	TRBJ1-3	CASSPPGGLRSGNTIYF	TGTGCCAGCTCACCACCGGGGGGACTACGCTCTGGAAACACCATATATTTT
TRBV27	.	TRBD1	TRBJ2-2	CASRYWDRVDTGELFF	TGTGCCAGCCGATACTGGGACAGGGTGGACACCGGGGAGCTGTTTTTT